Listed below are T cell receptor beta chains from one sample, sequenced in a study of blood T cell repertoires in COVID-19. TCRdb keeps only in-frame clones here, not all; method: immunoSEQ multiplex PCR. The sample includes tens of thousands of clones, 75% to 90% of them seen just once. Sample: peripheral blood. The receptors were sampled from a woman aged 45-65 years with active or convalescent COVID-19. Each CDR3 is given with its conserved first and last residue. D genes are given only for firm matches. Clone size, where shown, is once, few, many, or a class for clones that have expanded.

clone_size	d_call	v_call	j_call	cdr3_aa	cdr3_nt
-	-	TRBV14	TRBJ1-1	CASSQDFGVRTEAFF	TGTGCCAGCAGCCAAGATTTCGGGGTTCGCACTGAAGCTTTCTTT
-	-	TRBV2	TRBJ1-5	CASSERRGGGNQPQHF	TGTGCCAGCAGTGAAAGGAGGGGAGGGGGCAATCAGCCCCAGCATTTT
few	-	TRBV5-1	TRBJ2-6	CASSLAPGAGANVLTF	TGCGCCAGCAGCTTGGCCCCAGGGGCAGGGGCCAACGTCCTGACTTTC
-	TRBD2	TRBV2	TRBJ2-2	CASSWTSGGLNTGELFF	TGTGCCAGCAGTTGGACTAGCGGGGGGCTGAACACCGGGGAGCTGTTTTTT
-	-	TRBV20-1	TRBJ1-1	CSASRGAYTEAFF	TGCAGTGCTAGTCGGGGGGCTTACACTGAAGCTTTCTTT
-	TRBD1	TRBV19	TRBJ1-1	CASSRRQGGIMNTEAFF	TGTGCCAGTAGTAGACGACAGGGGGGGATTATGAACACTGAAGCTTTCTTT
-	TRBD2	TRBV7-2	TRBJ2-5	CASSLMRGGETQYF	TGTGCCAGCAGCTTAATGCGGGGAGGGGAGACCCAGTACTTC
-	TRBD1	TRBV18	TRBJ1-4	CASSDGTGNEKLFF	TGTGCCAGCTCAGACGGGACAGGGAATGAAAAACTGTTTTTT
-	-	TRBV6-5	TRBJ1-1	CASSYSNGRDTEAFF	TGTGCCAGCAGTTACTCGAATGGGCGGGACACTGAAGCTTTCTTT
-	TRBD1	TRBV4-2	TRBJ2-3	CASSQDARTGKDTQYF	TGTGCCAGCAGCCAAGATGCGAGGACAGGGAAGGATACGCAGTATTTT